These 24 T cell receptor beta chains came from one sample sequenced in a study of control samples from healthy donors and cancer patients. TCRdb's copy holds only in-frame clones and misses some; the assay was immunoSEQ multiplex PCR. The data show around 120,000 clones, roughly 92% seen once. The sample was blood. The receptors were gathered from a man under 40 in good health.

CDR3 sequence reads: CASSSLGQGRDGYTF. The DNA of the CDR3 is TGTGCCAGCAGTTCTCTGGGACAGGGGAGGGATGGCTACACCTTC. The chain has TRBV6-6 and TRBJ1-2, with TRBD1 matching over 10 bases. This CDR3 region has 15 residues. V dropped 4 bases and J dropped 6; count of bases not matched to a gene: 8. CDR1 is MNHNY, CDR2 SVGAGI, per germline (reference sequence).

This sequence joins TRBV5-8 and TRBJ1-5, with 10 positions matching TRBD1. Germline CDR1 is SGHTS and CDR2 is YDEGEE. The CDR3 has 14 residues. After removal of 0 bases from V and 11 bases from J, the junction contained 5 bases not matched to a gene. The CDR3 region has the DNA TGTGCCAGCAGCTTGGCTTGGACAGGGGGTTCCCAGCATTTT. This gives the protein CASSLAWTGGSQHF.

In DNA, the CDR3 is TGTGCCAGCAGCCATGACGGGCATGCAGCTTTCTTT. It yields the protein CASSHDGHAAFF. The chain is built from TRBV4-2 and TRBJ1-1; D is uncertain. There are 12 residues in the CDR3. Between the trimmed V and J ends, which lost 3 bases and 10 bases, there was a span of 12 bases. Germline CDR1 and CDR2: LGHNA and YNFKEQ.

As concerns this clone: The same CDR3 can be traced to other DNA sequences in this sample. The chain recombines TRBV6-5 with TRBJ1-1; D unresolved. This CDR3 contains 14 residues. Germline lookup yields CDR1 MNHEY and CDR2 SVGAGI. V was pared by 2 bases and J by 5 bases, with 12 bases between. In DNA form, the CDR3 reads TGTGCCAGCAGTTACAGCGCGGGTCGGACTGAAGCTTTCTTT. It encodes CASSYSAGRTEAFF.

This chain uses TRBV6-6 with TRBJ2-2; D may correspond to TRBD1 or TRBD2 (5 bases each). The CDR3 loop spans 16 amino acids. Germline V gives CDR1 MNHNY, CDR2 SVGAGI (reference sequence). Between the trimmed V and J ends, which lost 0 bases and 3 bases, there was a span of 11 bases. The CDR3, as DNA: TGTGCCAGCAGTTACTCCTGGGGGACCGACACCGGGGAGCTGTTTTTT. The encoded protein is CASSYSWGTDTGELFF.

In nucleotides, the CDR3 is TGCGCCAGCAGCGCCGGAGATGAAACGAACACTGAAGCTTTCTTT. Translation: CASSAGDETNTEAFF. This rearrangement joins TRBV5-1 to TRBJ1-1; the D is unclear. From germline, CDR1 is SGHRS and CDR2 YFSETQ. V dropped 4 bases and J dropped 1 base, with 14 bases sitting between them. CDR3 length: 15 residues.

The chain uses TRBV11-2 and TRBJ1-2, with D possibly matching TRBD1 (5 bases). Germline values: CDR1 SGHAT, CDR2 FQNNGV. V was trimmed by 0 bases and J by 6 bases, leaving 17 bases between them. The CDR3 sequence is 16 residues long. The CDR3 nucleotides read TGTGCCAGCAGCTTAGATGGTGGGGGATCAACTGATGGCTACACCTTC. Protein sequence: CASSLDGGGSTDGYTF.

The chain links TRBV28 to TRBJ1-2, with a tentative D call TRBD1 (6 bases). The CDR3 is made up of 15 amino acids. CDR1 MDHEN and CDR2 SYDVKM come from the germline V gene. V lost 1 base, J lost 0 bases, and 9 bases lay in between. The CDR3 reads CASSLYGDTNYGYTF. CDR3 in DNA: TGTGCCAGCAGTTTATATGGGGACACTAACTATGGCTACACCTTC.

The genes are TRBV11-2 and TRBJ1-4, with D unclear. CDR3 length: 13 residues. The V gene's germline CDR1 is SGHAT and CDR2 FQNNGV. V lost 0 bases to trimming and J lost 7 bases, with 6 bases between them. Here the CDR3 reads CASSLDWTEKLFF. The CDR3 bases are TGTGCCAGCAGCTTAGATTGGACTGAAAAACTGTTTTTT.

V gene TRBV5-1 combines with J gene TRBJ1-1; D possibly corresponds to TRBD1 (6 bases). Germline V gene lookup returns CDR1 SGHRS and CDR2 YFSETQ. Trimming removed 4 bases at V and 0 bases at J, with 16 bases between. The CDR3 covers 16 residues. The CDR3, as DNA: TGCGCCAGCAGCGCACACAGGGAATCCATGAACACTGAAGCTTTCTTT. Translation: CASSAHRESMNTEAFF. Drawing the rest from reference TRBV5-1 and TRBJ1-1, the complete variable domain is KAGVTQTPRYLIKTRGQQVTLSCSPISGHRSVSWYQQTPGQGLQFLFEYFSETQRNKGNFPGRFSGRQFSNSRSEMNVSTLELGDSALYLCASSAHRESMNTEAFFGQGTRLTVV.

V is TRBV11-2 and J is TRBJ2-7; the D gene is possibly TRBD2 (5 bases). CDR1 is SGHAT, CDR2 FQNNGV, per germline. The CDR3 is made up of 14 amino acids. Trimming left V 5 bases short and J 4 bases short, with 15 bases between. In nucleotides, the CDR3 is TGTGCCAGCAGCGTTCCGGGAACACCGTACGAGCAGTACTTC. This translates into CASSVPGTPYEQYF.

This clone was seen only once. V is TRBV29-1 and J is TRBJ1-2; D is perhaps TRBD1 (6 bases). The CDR3 is made up of 10 amino acids. Germline CDR1 SQVTM, CDR2 ANQGSEA. V was shortened by 4 bases and J by 8 bases, with 8 bases between the two germline ends. The CDR3 DNA reads TGCAGCGTTGTGACAGGAGGCTACACCTTC. This encodes CSVVTGGYTF.

The V call is TRBV10-1, the J call TRBJ2-2, with no clear D. The CDR3 spans 14 residues. Per germline, CDR1 WNHNN and CDR2 SYGVQD (reference sequence). V lost 8 bases and J lost 3, with 13 bases in between. As DNA, the CDR3 is TGCGCCAGCGCCTCGGCCCGGTACACCGGGGAGCTGTTTTTT. Translating it yields CASASARYTGELFF.

This chain links TRBV5-1 with TRBJ1-1; 8 bases agree with TRBD1. CDR1 SGHRS and CDR2 YFSETQ come from the germline V gene. V was pared by 2 bases and J by 5 bases, with 2 bases of the junction left unmatched. CDR3 length: 13 residues. CDR3 loop: CASSFGQGTEAFF. The DNA for the CDR3 is TGCGCCAGCAGCTTCGGACAGGGAACTGAAGCTTTCTTT.

The chain employs TRBV7-9 and TRBJ2-5, with D possibly being TRBD1 (6 bases). Between the trimmed V and J ends, which lost 1 base and 2 bases, there was a span of 8 bases. The germline gives CDR1 SEHNR, CDR2 FQNEAQ (reference sequence). This CDR3 has 14 amino acids. The CDR3 coding sequence is TGTGCCAGCAGCTTAGATCAGGGGCAAGAGACCCAGTACTTC. It specifies CASSLDQGQETQYF.

The chain couples TRBV5-1 to TRBJ1-1, with D tentatively TRBD1 (5 bases). Germline CDR1 is SGHRS and CDR2 is YFSETQ. This CDR3 contains 14 residues. Deletions cut 4 bases from V and 5 bases from J, with 15 bases between. The CDR3 nucleotides read TGCGCCAGCAGCACGATTCGGGGGGAAACTGAAGCTTTCTTT. Translating it yields CASSTIRGETEAFF.

In its sample, this clone was seen a few times. The rearrangement uses TRBV11-1 and TRBJ1-1; a possible D gene is TRBD1 (5 bases). Germline V gene lookup returns CDR1 SGHAT and CDR2 FQDESV (reference sequence). The CDR3 has 13 residues. Trimming shortened V by 6 bases and J by 4 bases, and 12 bases separated the two germline ends. CDR3 sequence: CASRNRYSTEAFF. The DNA of the CDR3 is TGTGCCAGCAGAAACAGGTATAGCACTGAAGCTTTCTTT.

In this sample, this clone turned up once. The chain combines TRBV2 with TRBJ2-7; the D gene is possibly TRBD1 (6 bases). Germline V lookup: CDR1 SNHLY, CDR2 FYNNEI. This CDR3 spans 14 amino acids. The V end lost 7 bases, the J end lost 2 bases, and 15 bases lay between the germline ends. The CDR3 here is CASILARGPYEQYV. The CDR3 DNA reads TGTGCCAGCATTCTAGCCAGGGGCCCCTACGAGCAGTACGTC.

The chain carries TRBV5-4 and TRBJ2-2, with 11 nucleotides matching TRBD2. Germline V gene sequence: CDR1 SGHNT, CDR2 YYREEE (reference sequence). J was trimmed by 1 base and V by 4 bases; bases with no gene match: 3. The CDR3 consists of 16 residues. The DNA of the CDR3 is TGTGCCAGCAGCCCCGGACTAGCGGGGAACACCGGGGAGCTGTTTTTT. Protein product: CASSPGLAGNTGELFF.

The chain uses TRBV19 and TRBJ2-7, with a tentative D call TRBD1 (6 bases). V lost 5 bases and J lost 0, with 11 bases in between. CDR3 length equals 14 residues. Per the germline V gene, CDR1 is LNHDA and CDR2 is SQIVND (reference sequence). DNA of the CDR3: TGTGCCAGTAGTCCCAACAGGGTCTCCTACGAGCAGTACTTC. Its protein product is CASSPNRVSYEQYF.

This rearrangement joins TRBV10-3 to TRBJ1-2; D unclear. V was trimmed by 1 base and J by 5 bases, leaving 8 bases between them. The length of the CDR3 is 13 residues. CDR1 is ENHRY, CDR2 SYGVKD, per germline. CDR3 residues: CAISEWAEYGYTF. The CDR3 region has the DNA TGTGCCATCAGTGAGTGGGCGGAGTATGGCTACACCTTC.

This chain uses TRBV7-2 with TRBJ2-1; D may be TRBD2 (6 bases). The CDR3 spans 14 residues. CDR1 is SGHTA and CDR2 is FQGNSA in the germline V gene. Trimming pared 1 base from V and 9 bases from J, leaving 13 bases between. As DNA, the CDR3 is TGTGCCAGCAGCTTAGAGCTAGCGATTATTGAGCAGTTCTTC. This translates into CASSLELAIIEQFF. Combining the CDR3 with reference TRBV7-2 and TRBJ2-1 gives the whole variable domain GAGVSQSPSNKVTEKGKDVELRCDPISGHTALYWYRQSLGQGLEFLIYFQGNSAPDKSGLPSDRFSAERTGGSVSTLTIQRTQQEDSAVYLCASSLELAIIEQFFGPGTRLTVL.

V gene TRBV7-9 combines with J gene TRBJ2-7; TRBD1 or TRBD2 may be the D gene (5 bases each). V dropped 5 bases and J dropped 7 bases, with 21 bases sitting between them. CDR1 SEHNR and CDR2 FQNEAQ come from the germline V gene (reference sequence). The CDR3 has 15 residues. The CDR3 DNA reads as TGTGCCAGCAGCCACGGGGCGGGCTCCGTGGGGGAGCAGTACTTC. Its protein is CASSHGAGSVGEQYF. Combining the CDR3 with reference TRBV7-9 and TRBJ2-7 gives the whole variable domain DTGVSQNPRHKITKRGQNVTFRCDPISEHNRLYWYRQTLGQGPEFLTYFQNEAQLEKSRLLSDRFSAERPKGSFSTLEIQRTEQGDSAMYLCASSHGAGSVGEQYFGPGTRLTVT.

The rearrangement links TRBV2 to TRBJ2-1, with 12 bases identical to TRBD2. Trimming cost V 8 bases and J 10 bases; bases outside gene matches: 12. Looked up from germline, CDR1 is SNHLY and CDR2 is FYNNEI. This CDR3 is built from 15 residues. This chain's CDR3 is CASSTLAGGPSEQFF. In DNA form, the CDR3 reads TGTGCCAGCTCTACGCTAGCGGGGGGGCCTTCCGAGCAGTTCTTC.